These T cell receptor beta chains were read from a single sample in a study of spatial heterogeneity in lung cancer. MiXCR, run by TCRdb on the 5' RACE reads, gives a single entry per CDR3 protein. Of about 33,000 distinct CDR3 sequences listed, less than 11% are singletons. Sequenced material: PBMCs, taken at follow-up. These receptors all stem from a female donor with early-stage non-small cell lung cancer. Each CDR3 is given with its conserved first and last residue. A D gene is named only where the DNA matches it firmly. Clone size, where shown, is once, few, many, or a class for clones that have expanded.

j_gene	abundance	d_gene	v_gene	CDR3nt	CDR3aa
TRBJ1-2	many	.	TRBV5-1	TGCGCCAGCAGCGCCGGGACGTTAGATGGCTACACCTTC	CASSAGTLDGYTF
TRBJ2-7	.	TRBD1	TRBV7-6	TGTGCCAGCAGCTTTAACCCGCCTGGGACAGGGGGGACCTACGAGCAGTACTTC	CASSFNPPGTGGTYEQYF
TRBJ2-7	once	.	TRBV5-1	TGCGCCAGCAGCTTGGAGCTAGCCCATCCCTCCTGCGAGCAGTACTTC	CASSLELAHPSCEQYF
TRBJ2-3	.	.	TRBV5-1	TGCGCCAGCAACGCAGAGAGCACAGATACGCAGTATTTT	CASNAESTDTQYF
TRBJ1-1	once	.	TRBV29-1	TGCAGCGCCGACCCGGAGATCTTGAACACTGAAGCTTTCTTT	CSADPEILNTEAFF
TRBJ1-2	.	.	TRBV20-1	TGCAGTGCCCCGGGGCTAACCGCGGATGGCTACACCTTC	CSAPGLTADGYTF
TRBJ2-3	once	.	TRBV20-1	TGCAGTGCTAGCGAGGTGGGCCGTTCCTATGTCACAGATACGCAGTATTTT	CSASEVGRSYVTDTQYF
TRBJ2-2	.	.	TRBV7-2	TGTGCCAGCAGCCACCGGCGATCATGGGAGCTGTTTTTT	CASSHRRSWELFF
TRBJ1-1	.	.	TRBV3-1	TGTGCCAGCAGCCAAGGCGGGAACTGGGTCACTGAAGCTTTCTTT	CASSQGGNWVTEAFF
TRBJ2-7	few	.	TRBV7-8	TGTGCCAGCAGCCCAACCGGGACGCCACCCTACGAGCAGTACTTC	CASSPTGTPPYEQYF
TRBJ2-7	few	.	TRBV7-9	TGTGCCAGCAGCCCTGACACCTGGGAGCAGTACTTC	CASSPDTWEQYF
TRBJ2-3	many	.	TRBV5-5	TGTGCCAGCACCCGCGGGACTGTCGGCACAGATACGCAGTATTTT	CASTRGTVGTDTQYF
TRBJ2-7	.	.	TRBV20-1	TGCAGTGCTCCCAACCTCGTCGTGTTTGAGGGAAGTAAAACCTACGAGCAGTACTTC	CSAPNLVVFEGSKTYEQYF
TRBJ1-2	many	.	TRBV29-1	TGCAGCGTTGAAGAGTACGGCTACACCTTC	CSVEEYGYTF
TRBJ2-5	few	TRBD2	TRBV24-1	TGTGCCACCAGTGCTGCGGGGGGCCAAGAGACCCAGTACTTC	CATSAAGGQETQYF
TRBJ2-2	few	.	TRBV15	TGTGCCACCAGCAGAGAGGTCAGGGGAACCGGGGAGCTGTTTTTT	CATSREVRGTGELFF
TRBJ2-3	many	.	TRBV2	TGTGCCAGCAGTGTAGGGCTTACTAGCACAGATACGCAGTATTTT	CASSVGLTSTDTQYF
TRBJ2-7	many	.	TRBV20-1	TGCAGTGCCAGTAACAGGGAAAATTCCTACGAGCAGTACTTC	CSASNRENSYEQYF
TRBJ1-4	.	.	TRBV28	TGTGCCAGCAGTTCCCCCCCAGGTGAAAAACTGTTTTTT	CASSSPPGEKLFF
TRBJ2-1	medium-sized	TRBD1	TRBV11-2	TGTGCCAGCAGCACTCAGACAGGGGCTTCTGTTGAGCAGTTCTTC	CASSTQTGASVEQFF
TRBJ2-1	many	TRBD1	TRBV20-1	TGCAGTGCTAGAGATGTAGTAGGACAGGGGTCCTACAATGAGCAGTTCTTC	CSARDVVGQGSYNEQFF
TRBJ2-5	.	TRBD2	TRBV20-1	TGCAGTGCTAGATTGGGAAGCGGGGACCAAGAGACCCAGTACTTC	CSARLGSGDQETQYF
TRBJ2-1	many	.	TRBV7-2	TGTGCCAGCAGCTTATACACCAACAATGAGCAGTTCTTC	CASSLYTNNEQFF
TRBJ1-2	few	TRBD1	TRBV28	TGTGCCAGCAGTTTTGGACAGGGAGCCTATGGCTACACCTTC	CASSFGQGAYGYTF
TRBJ2-2	few	TRBD1	TRBV28	TGTGCCAGCAGTTTATGGTCAGGGGGCGCCACCGGGGAGCTGTTTTTT	CASSLWSGGATGELFF
TRBJ2-7	many	.	TRBV28	TGTGCCAGCAGCGGGACGGATGGGGAGCAGTACTTC	CASSGTDGEQYF
TRBJ2-5	.	.	TRBV28	TGTGCCAGCAGTCCATTGAAAGAGACCCAGTACTTC	CASSPLKETQYF
TRBJ2-7	.	.	TRBV5-5	TGTGCCAGCAGCTTGGGGCCAGGGAGCTCCTACGAGCAGTACTTC	CASSLGPGSSYEQYF
TRBJ1-1	few	.	TRBV5-1	TGCGCCAGCAGCTTGCAGGTACAGGGTGAAGCTTTCTTT	CASSLQVQGEAFF
TRBJ1-6	many	.	TRBV7-8	TGTGCCAGCAGCCTACCGGCAGCAGTGGCTTCACCCCTCCACTTT	CASSLPAAVASPLHF
TRBJ2-5	many	TRBD1	TRBV20-1	TGCAGTGCTAGAGCCCGGACAGGGGGGTACGTCGAGACCCAGTACTTC	CSARARTGGYVETQYF
TRBJ2-5	.	.	TRBV19	TGTGCCAGTAGCATAACAGAGTACCAAGAGACCCAGTACTTC	CASSITEYQETQYF
TRBJ1-1	many	.	TRBV29-1	TGCAGCGGGACGAACACTGAAGCTTTCTTT	CSGTNTEAFF
TRBJ2-5	many	.	TRBV6-2/TRBV6-3	TGTGCCAGCAGTTACCCTGATTTCCAAGAGACCCAGTACTTC	CASSYPDFQETQYF
TRBJ1-5	many	TRBD1	TRBV28	TGTGCCAGCAGTGGACAGGTCGTCCAGCCCCAGCATTTT	CASSGQVVQPQHF
TRBJ2-7	few	.	TRBV9	TGTGCCAGCAGCGTAGGCGGGACCGGACTCGTCTACGAGCAGTACTTC	CASSVGGTGLVYEQYF
TRBJ1-2	many	.	TRBV12-3/TRBV12-4	TGTGCCAGCAGTTCTCCAGTAGGGGTGGTTTCTGGCTACACCTTC	CASSSPVGVVSGYTF
TRBJ1-5	.	.	TRBV2	TGTGCCAGCAGTGATGGGGTCAGGCATCAGCCCCAGCATTTT	CASSDGVRHQPQHF
TRBJ2-5	many	TRBD2	TRBV20-1	TGCAGTGCTAGAGACTTAGCGGGGGCCGAAGAGACCCAGTACTTC	CSARDLAGAEETQYF
TRBJ2-7	.	.	TRBV2	TGTGCCAGCAACGGAGTAGGGGCCTACGAGCAGTACTTC	CASNGVGAYEQYF
TRBJ2-5	many	TRBD2	TRBV19	TGTGCCAGTAGTGCAACGGGACTAGCAAGGGAGACCCAGTACTTC	CASSATGLARETQYF
TRBJ1-4	few	.	TRBV2	TGTGCCAGCAGATCCGGGACGCAACATGAAAAACTGTTTTTT	CASRSGTQHEKLFF
TRBJ2-7	many	.	TRBV28	TGTGCCAGCAAGTTCGTGGGGAGATACGAGCAGTACTTC	CASKFVGRYEQYF
TRBJ1-2	.	.	TRBV2	TGTGCCAGCCACCCGGGCAACTATGGCTACACCTTC	CASHPGNYGYTF
TRBJ1-1	few	.	TRBV11-2	TGTGCCAGCAGCTTAGACCTCCCCGGGGGCACTGAAGCTTTCTTT	CASSLDLPGGTEAFF
TRBJ1-1	many	TRBD1	TRBV6-2/TRBV6-3	TGTGCCAGCAGTCCCTGGGAGGGGGCGAACACTGAAGCTTTCTTT	CASSPWEGANTEAFF
TRBJ2-7	few	TRBD2	TRBV12-3/TRBV12-4	TGTGCCAGCAGTTTTAGGCTAGCGGGGGCCTACGAGCAGTACTTC	CASSFRLAGAYEQYF
TRBJ1-5	few	.	TRBV28	TGTGCCAGCAGTGAATTACAGGGTTCAGGTCAGCCCCAGCATTTT	CASSELQGSGQPQHF
TRBJ2-7	many	.	TRBV27	TGTGCCAGCATGCTGACCGGGACAAGCTACGAGCAGTACTTC	CASMLTGTSYEQYF
TRBJ2-2	many	TRBD1	TRBV30	TGTGCCTGGAGGACAGGGCTTTGGGTCGACACCGGGGAGCTGTTTTTT	CAWRTGLWVDTGELFF
TRBJ2-1	many	TRBD2	TRBV19	TGTGCCAGTAGTACCGGACTAGCGGGGGCCTTCTACAATGAGCAGTTCTTC	CASSTGLAGAFYNEQFF
TRBJ2-5	many	.	TRBV4-1	TGCGCCAGCAGCCGCTCTTCGGCGGTCCAAGAGACCCAGTACTTC	CASSRSSAVQETQYF
TRBJ2-7	many	.	TRBV10-3	TGTGCCATCAGTGAGTCTTCAGGGCCAATCTTC	CAISESSGPIF
TRBJ2-4	many	.	TRBV20-1	TGCAGTGCCGCCAACTTAGCCAAAAACATTCAGTACTTC	CSAANLAKNIQYF